The present entry profiles one TCR beta chain with its context. Antigen unknown. Each sample gave at least 7 million isolated PBMCs. The CDR3 covers 12 residues. In germline, CDR1 is SGHDT, CDR2 YYEEEE. V lost 4 bases, J lost 10 bases, and 12 bases lay in between. This sample stems from a study of blood T cells in healthy people across ages. General observations from the study: Estimates based on one million T cells were treated as lower bounds.

The second PCR ran roughly 6 to 11 cycles with a sample-barcoded 5' primer and J-beta primers. Every sample produced at least 2.5 million CDR3-containing paired-end reads. TCRdb itself ran the 5' RACE reads through MiXCR, one entry per CDR3 protein. The sample holds 1.5 million or so distinct CDR3 sequences, around 42% seen once. What was sequenced was blood. V gene TRBV5-6 combines with J gene TRBJ2-1, with D possibly matching TRBD2 (6 bases). The origin of this receptor is a woman under 30 in good health. CDR3 protein: CASSIRLGEQFF. In DNA form, the CDR3 reads TGTGCCAGCAGCATCCGACTAGGAGAGCAGTTCTTC.